This TCR beta chain was observed in a study of blood T cell repertoires in COVID-19. Clones were sequenced by immunoSEQ multiplex PCR, and TCRdb holds only the in-frame ones, with some missing. The profile shows 150,000 to 200,000 clones, under 80% of them singletons. Per germline, CDR1 MNHEY and CDR2 SVGEGT. The ends were cut back, 6 bases at V and 7 bases at J, with 12 bases in the middle. This CDR3 region has 12 residues. The rearrangement links TRBV6-2 or TRBV6-3 to TRBJ1-2, with no clear D. This TCR came from a woman aged 45-65 years with acute COVID-19. Sequences were obtained from PBMCs or T cells enriched from blood (not recorded which). The CDR3 sequence: CASSPRGGGYTF. CDR3 DNA sequence: TGTGCCAGCAGCCCTCGAGGAGGTGGCTACACCTTC.